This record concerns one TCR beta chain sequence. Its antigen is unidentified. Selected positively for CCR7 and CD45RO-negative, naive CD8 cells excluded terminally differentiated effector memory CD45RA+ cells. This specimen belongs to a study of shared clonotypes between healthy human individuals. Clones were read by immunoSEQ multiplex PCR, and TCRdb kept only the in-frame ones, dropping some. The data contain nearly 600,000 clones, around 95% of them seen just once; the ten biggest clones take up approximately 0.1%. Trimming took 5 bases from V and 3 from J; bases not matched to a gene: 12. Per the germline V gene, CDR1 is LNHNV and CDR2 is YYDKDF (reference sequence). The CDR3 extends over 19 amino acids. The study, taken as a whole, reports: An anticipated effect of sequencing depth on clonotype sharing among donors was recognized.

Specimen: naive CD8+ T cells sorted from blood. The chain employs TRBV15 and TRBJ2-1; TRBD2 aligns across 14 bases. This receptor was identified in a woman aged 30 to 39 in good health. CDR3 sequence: CATSSLGLAGGPFYNEQFF. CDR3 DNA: TGTGCCACCAGCTCCCTTGGACTAGCGGGAGGACCCTTCTACAATGAGCAGTTCTTC.